These 4 T cell receptor beta chains were sequenced from one sample in a study of cytomegalovirus exposure and HLA in healthy donors (dated by TCRdb to the late 2010s). Libraries were built with the immunoSEQ multiplex PCR assay. A mixture of 60 forward primers for TCR Vbeta segments and 13 reverse primers for TCR Jbeta segments was used in the multiplex PCR. The source is immuneACCESS, and TCRdb retained only in-frame sequences with V and J called. Part of the clones is not carried over; for the studies checked, unresolved V genes explain less than half of this, and the remainder is unexplained. A total of about 160,000 clones appear in this sample, just under 80% of them only once. About 1.3% of the sample is in the top ten clones. Sequenced: PBMCs. The receptors were gathered from a woman between 50 and 59 years old in good health and CMV-seronegative.

J is TRBJ1-1 and V is TRBV28, with D perhaps TRBD1 (5 bases). CDR3 length: 13 residues. The germline CDR1 and CDR2 sequences are MDHEN and SYDVKM. V was clipped by 6 bases and J by 4 bases, with 12 bases between them. In nucleotides, the CDR3 is TGTGCCAGCAGACCGGGGGGGAGCACTGAAGCTTTCTTT. As protein: CASRPGGSTEAFF.

The genes are TRBV5-1 and TRBJ2-1; 9 nucleotides align to TRBD1. This CDR3 is built from 16 residues. V lost 0 bases to trimming and J lost 8 bases; unmatched junction nucleotides: 9. The germline CDR1 and CDR2 sequences are SGHRS and YFSETQ. The CDR3 loop is CASSLGDRELTHEQFF. Written as DNA, the CDR3 is TGCGCCAGCAGCTTGGGGGACAGGGAACTGACCCATGAGCAGTTCTTC.

The chain couples TRBV2 to TRBJ2-1; D is possibly TRBD2 (5 bases). Looked up from germline, CDR1 is SNHLY and CDR2 is FYNNEI. Between the trimmed V and J ends, which lost 2 bases and 0 bases, there was a span of 20 bases. This CDR3 has 19 residues. The CDR3 DNA is TGTGCCAGCAGTGAATTGCCTATTAGCCGGGGAAGCTCCTACAATGAGCAGTTCTTC. It encodes CASSELPISRGSSYNEQFF.

This clone was counted between two and nine times. The genes are TRBV10-1 and TRBJ1-6; 8 nucleotides match TRBD1. Germline trimming cut 4 bases from V and 0 bases from J; bases unmatched to any gene: 11. The CDR3 covers 19 residues. Germline values: CDR1 WNHNN, CDR2 SYGVQD (reference sequence). CDR3 protein: CASSVQGANTSSYNSPLHF. The CDR3, as DNA: TGCGCCAGCAGTGTTCAGGGGGCCAACACGAGCTCCTATAATTCACCCCTCCACTTT.